A single sample gave rise to the 30 T cell receptor beta chains below, sequenced in a study of blood T cell repertoires in COVID-19. The method was immunoSEQ multiplex PCR; TCRdb's version includes in-frame clones alone and lacks a portion of them. The sample gives 180,000 or so clones, around four fifths of which show up once; 2.8% is in the top ten. The sample was peripheral blood. Every receptor here comes from a woman older than 75 with active or convalescent COVID-19.

The CDR3 nucleotides read TGTGCCAGCAGCCAAAAGACAGGGGAAGGTAATGAAAAACTGTTTTTT. As protein: CASSQKTGEGNEKLFF. V is TRBV4-2 and J is TRBJ1-4; 8 bases map to TRBD1. This CDR3 spans 16 amino acids. Germline CDR1 is LGHNA and CDR2 is YNFKEQ. The J segment lost 4 bases and the V segment lost 2 bases, leaving 6 bases of the junction unmatched.

This clone has only one observation. The genes are TRBV2 and TRBJ2-5; TRBD1 might be the D (5 bases). Per germline, CDR1 SNHLY and CDR2 FYNNEI. The CDR3 spans 13 residues. V lost 4 bases, J lost 5 bases, and 11 bases lay in between. In DNA form, the CDR3 reads TGTGCCAGCAGTGGCACAGGTGACGAGACCCAGTACTTC. This gives the protein CASSGTGDETQYF.

The chain carries TRBV19 and TRBJ2-3; 7 bases agree with TRBD2. This CDR3 is built from 17 residues. Germline assignment: CDR1 LNHDA and CDR2 SQIVND (reference sequence). J gave up 5 bases and V 5 bases, and 16 bases lay outside the gene matches. DNA of the CDR3: TGTGCCAGTAGTCCGATCCGCGGGCGGGGGAGAGAAGATACGCAGTATTTT. Translated, it gives CASSPIRGRGREDTQYF.

The CDR3 DNA follows: TGTGCCAGATTAGCGGGGGGGAACACCGGGGAGCTGTTTTTT. This gives the protein CARLAGGNTGELFF. The genes are TRBV2 and TRBJ2-2, with 10 bases fitting TRBD2. The germline V gene encodes CDR1 SNHLY and CDR2 FYNNEI. This CDR3 comprises 14 residues. After removal of 9 bases from V and 1 base from J, the junction contained 2 bases not matched to a gene.

The CDR3 is CASSEIRGFRGNTIYF. The CDR3 DNA reads as TGTGCCAGCAGTGAGATCAGGGGCTTTCGGGGAAACACCATATATTTT. The J gene is TRBJ1-3, the V gene TRBV6-1; a weak D match, TRBD1 (6 bases). Germline V gene sequence: CDR1 MNHNS, CDR2 SASEGT. Trimming pared 3 bases from V and 4 bases from J, leaving 16 bases between. The CDR3 sequence is 16 residues long.

The chain links TRBV6-5 to TRBJ2-3; 7 bases line up with TRBD1. The germline V gene encodes CDR1 MNHEY and CDR2 SVGAGI. After removal of 8 bases from V and 2 bases from J, the junction contained 7 bases not matched to a gene. This CDR3 has 14 amino acids. The CDR3 loop reads CASRGGAYTDTQYF. CDR3 nucleotide sequence: TGTGCCAGCCGAGGGGGCGCTTACACAGATACGCAGTATTTT.

This chain joins TRBV9 and TRBJ1-2; D is unclear. V lost 4 bases to trimming and J lost 8 bases, with 15 bases between them. The length of the CDR3 is 13 residues. Germline CDR1 SGDLS, CDR2 YYNGEE. The DNA for the CDR3 is TGTGCCAGCAGCCCCTTAGGCGGCGGGGGCTACACCTTC. It codes for CASSPLGGGGYTF.

The genes are TRBV5-1 and TRBJ1-4; possible D gene TRBD1, 6 bases. Deletions cut 7 bases from V and 5 bases from J, with 18 bases between. The CDR3 sequence is 15 residues long. The germline V gene has CDR1 SGHRS and CDR2 YFSETQ. The CDR3: CASGRNGGANEKLFF. Here the CDR3 DNA reads TGCGCCAGCGGACGGAACGGGGGGGCCAATGAAAAACTGTTTTTT.

The chain has TRBV19 and TRBJ1-6; 8 bases line up with TRBD1. CDR3 length equals 16 residues. Germline-derived CDR1 and CDR2 are LNHDA and SQIVND (reference sequence). J gave up 6 bases and V 2 bases, and 6 bases lay outside the gene matches. The CDR3 protein is CASSITGRGPNSPLHF. CDR3 sequence (DNA): TGTGCCAGTAGTATAACGGGCAGGGGGCCTAATTCACCCCTCCACTTT.

For this clone: Other DNA variants within this sample encode the same CDR3. This rearrangement joins TRBV27 to TRBJ2-5; possibly TRBD1 for D (5 bases). The V end was cut by 2 bases, the J end by 4 bases, with 5 bases between. Germline assignment: CDR1 MNHEY and CDR2 SMNVEV (reference sequence). The CDR3 spans 12 residues. CDR3 coding DNA: TGTGCCAGCAGTTTAAGGGGAGAGACCCAGTACTTC. Its translation: CASSLRGETQYF.

This clone was seen only a few times. The V and J genes are TRBV28 and TRBJ2-7; tentatively, D is TRBD1 (6 bases). The CDR3 is 13 amino acids. Per germline, CDR1 MDHEN and CDR2 SYDVKM. The V end was cut by 5 bases, the J end by 9 bases, with 17 bases between. The CDR3 sequence: CASSTTTGSGQYF. In nucleotides, the CDR3 is TGTGCCAGCAGTACAACGACAGGTTCTGGGCAGTACTTC.

This chain uses TRBV28 with TRBJ1-2, with 9 bases aligning to TRBD1. From germline, CDR1 is MDHEN and CDR2 SYDVKM. The J segment lost 6 bases and the V segment lost 5 bases, leaving 16 bases of the junction unmatched. CDR3 length equals 17 residues. CDR3 residues: CASSNRFWDRDWDGYTF. The CDR3 nucleotides read TGTGCCAGCAGTAACCGTTTCTGGGACAGGGATTGGGATGGCTACACCTTC.

The J gene is TRBJ2-3, the V gene TRBV2; possibly TRBD1 for D (5 bases). This CDR3 is built from 13 residues. Trimming removed 6 bases at V and 2 bases at J, with 9 bases between. The germline V gene has CDR1 SNHLY and CDR2 FYNNEI. CDR3 in DNA: TGTGCCAGCAGCAGGGATTCCACAGATACGCAGTATTTT. It specifies CASSRDSTDTQYF.

J is TRBJ1-2 and V is TRBV10-2, with 8 bases identical to TRBD1. Trimming at V came to 7 bases and at J to 3 bases, leaving 10 bases not matched to a gene. Germline CDR1 and CDR2: WSHSY and SAAADI. This CDR3 has 15 amino acids. CDR3 in amino acids: CASTPGRTGHYGYTF. The CDR3 coding sequence is TGCGCCAGCACCCCGGGGAGGACAGGGCACTATGGCTACACCTTC.

The rearrangement uses TRBV28 and TRBJ2-1, with D maybe TRBD2 (7 bases). Germline-derived CDR1 and CDR2 are MDHEN and SYDVKM. The CDR3 loop spans 14 amino acids. V gave up 9 bases and J gave up 4 bases, with 16 bases separating them. CDR3 amino acids: CASGVGGAYNEQFF. The CDR3 coding sequence is TGTGCCAGTGGGGTTGGGGGGGCTTACAATGAGCAGTTCTTC. The whole variable domain, remainder taken from reference TRBV28 and TRBJ2-1, is DVKVTQSSRYLVKRTGEKVFLECVQDMDHENMFWYRQDPGLGLRLIYFSYDVKMKEKGDIPEGYSVSREKKERFSLILESASTNQTSMYLCASGVGGAYNEQFFGPGTRLTVL.

The V gene is TRBV9, the J gene TRBJ2-3; 8 positions agree with TRBD2. The CDR3 is made up of 17 amino acids. The germline gives CDR1 SGDLS, CDR2 YYNGEE. V was pared by 1 base and J by 3 bases, with 10 bases of the junction left unmatched. Here the CDR3 DNA reads TGTGCCAGCAGCGTAACGACTAGCGCTGCGGGAACAGATACGCAGTATTTT. Translation gives CASSVTTSAAGTDTQYF.

The rearrangement uses TRBV10-3 and TRBJ2-7; 7 bases map to TRBD1. V was pared by 6 bases and J by 7 bases, with 12 bases of the junction left unmatched. CDR3 length: 14 amino acids. Germline V lookup: CDR1 ENHRY, CDR2 SYGVKD. The CDR3 DNA reads TGTGCCATCAGAGCTGCGACAGGGTCGGAGGAGCAGTACTTC. This codes for CAIRAATGSEEQYF.

The chain uses TRBV30 and TRBJ2-7; 7 nucleotides line up with TRBD1. The CDR3 is 12 amino acids. With 2 bases clipped from V and 7 bases from J, the junction kept 5 bases outside the gene matches. In germline, CDR1 is GTSNPN, CDR2 SVGIG (reference sequence). The CDR3 loop reads CAWSIRGWEQYF. Written as DNA, the CDR3 is TGTGCCTGGAGTATCAGGGGGTGGGAGCAGTACTTC.

This clone came up once. The rearrangement links TRBV7-9 to TRBJ1-1; perhaps TRBD1 as D (5 bases). Looked up from germline, CDR1 is SEHNR and CDR2 is FQNEAQ (reference sequence). The V gene lost 6 bases and the J gene lost 5 bases, with 13 bases spanning the gap. The CDR3 has 13 amino acids. CDR3 sequence reads: CASRGQAETEAFF. Here the CDR3 DNA reads TGTGCCAGCAGGGGGCAGGCTGAGACTGAAGCTTTCTTT.

The genes are TRBV10-3 and TRBJ2-3; no firm D call. The CDR3 consists of 16 residues. CDR1 is ENHRY and CDR2 is SYGVKD in the germline V gene. Trimming shortened V by 3 bases and J by 4 bases, and 17 bases separated the two germline ends. CDR3 sequence reads: CAISDRLVDVADTQYF. CDR3 DNA: TGTGCCATCAGTGATCGCCTAGTAGATGTCGCAGATACGCAGTATTTT.

The chain is built from TRBV7-3 and TRBJ2-3, with 10 bases identical to TRBD2. This CDR3 has 13 residues. With 0 bases clipped from V and 10 bases from J, the junction kept 1 base outside the gene matches. Germline V gene lookup returns CDR1 SGHTA and CDR2 FQGTGA. CDR3 amino acids: CASSLTLAGPQYF. In DNA form, the CDR3 reads TGTGCCAGCAGCTTAACACTAGCGGGGCCGCAGTATTTT.

This clone occurred a few times. The chain has TRBV13 and TRBJ2-5, with D maybe TRBD2 (7 bases). The V gene's germline CDR1 is PRHDT and CDR2 FYEKMQ (reference sequence). Trimming removed 7 bases at V and 5 bases at J, with 14 bases between. This CDR3 has 13 amino acids. CDR3 DNA: TGTGCCAGCAAATGGGGGGGCCAGGAGACCCAGTACTTC. Translating it yields CASKWGGQETQYF.

This clone has only one observation. V gene TRBV5-1 combines with J gene TRBJ1-1; possible D gene TRBD1, 5 bases. CDR3 length equals 14 residues. Germline V gene lookup returns CDR1 SGHRS and CDR2 YFSETQ. Trimming shortened V by 2 bases and J by 5 bases, and 13 bases separated the two germline ends. Here the CDR3 DNA reads TGCGCCAGCAGCTTACAGGTTACTGAAACTGAAGCTTTCTTT. This translates into CASSLQVTETEAFF.

This clone was detected a few times. V is TRBV6-5 and J is TRBJ1-6; no definite D call. The V end lost 6 bases, the J end lost 3 bases, and 6 bases lay between the germline ends. The CDR3 sequence is 13 residues long. Germline assignment: CDR1 MNHEY and CDR2 SVGAGI. Written as DNA, the CDR3 is TGTGCCAGCAGCCGGGACTATAATTCACCCCTCCACTTT. Encoded protein: CASSRDYNSPLHF.

The genes are TRBV5-6 and TRBJ1-4; 8 bases fit TRBD1. V shed 3 bases, J shed 4 bases, and the junction held 5 bases outside the gene matches. Germline V gives CDR1 SGHDT, CDR2 YYEEEE. The CDR3 contains 15 residues. Here the CDR3 reads CASSSPGQVNEKLFF. DNA of the CDR3: TGTGCCAGCAGCTCCCCGGGACAGGTTAATGAAAAACTGTTTTTT.

Only a few counts were recorded for this clone. The chain combines TRBV27 with TRBJ1-3; D uncertain. This CDR3 spans 14 amino acids. Germline CDR1 is MNHEY and CDR2 is SMNVEV (reference sequence). The ends were cut back, 6 bases at V and 2 bases at J, with 11 bases in the middle. The CDR3 nucleotides are TGTGCCAGCAGCCAGGCACATACTGGAAACACCATATATTTT. The encoded protein is CASSQAHTGNTIYF.

CDR3 sequence reads: CASSPVVGGNTEAFF. The CDR3 DNA sequence: TGCGCCAGCAGCCCCGTTGTTGGGGGCAACACTGAAGCTTTCTTT. The chain couples TRBV5-1 to TRBJ1-1, with D maybe TRBD1 (6 bases). Trimming took 4 bases from V and 2 from J, leaving 15 bases between them. CDR3 length: 15 residues. Looked up from germline, CDR1 is SGHRS and CDR2 is YFSETQ.

V and J are TRBV9 and TRBJ2-5, with 10 bases that match TRBD2. There are 14 residues in the CDR3. CDR1 and CDR2 from the germline V gene are SGDLS and YYNGEE. Trimming removed 3 bases from V and 2 bases from J; junction bases left unmatched: 1. The CDR3 sequence: CASSASGGQETQYF. CDR3 in DNA: TGTGCCAGCAGCGCTAGCGGGGGACAAGAGACCCAGTACTTC.

This clone was picked up one time. The V gene is TRBV7-2, the J gene TRBJ1-5; no clear D gene. The CDR3 consists of 14 residues. Germline-derived CDR1 and CDR2 are SGHTA and FQGNSA. The V end was cut by 2 bases, the J end by 1 base, with 6 bases between. CDR3 DNA sequence: TGTGCCAGCAGCTTAATTGGCAGCAATCAGCCCCAGCATTTT. Translated, it gives CASSLIGSNQPQHF.

In its sample, this clone was seen a few times. This chain uses TRBV10-3 with TRBJ2-6; 8 bases map to TRBD1. The ends lost 3 bases at V and 4 bases at J; junction bases unmatched: 5. Germline V gene data show CDR1 as ENHRY and CDR2 as SYGVKD. The CDR3 spans 16 residues. In nucleotides, the CDR3 is TGTGCCATCAGTGATCGCAGGGGGCACGGGGCCAACGTCCTGACTTTC. Amino acid sequence: CAISDRRGHGANVLTF.